This TCR beta chain was documented in a study of shared clonotypes between healthy human individuals. Germline assignment: CDR1 SQVTM and CDR2 ANQGSEA. The CDR3 runs 11 residues. V was clipped by 3 bases and J by 9 bases, with 9 bases between them. Researchers divided each subset's genomic DNA evenly across several immunoSEQ plates. The data were produced by immunoSEQ multiplex PCR, yet TCRdb's version contains in-frame clones alone and is incomplete. The sample carries approximately 1,000,000 clones, 77% recorded once. Study-level findings and limits: When compared with the clonotypes that were shared by all four sorted-subset donors, the non-shared clonotypes turned out to have lower generation probabilities. Generally, naive subsets (rather than memory subsets) showed larger estimated richness.

CD4+ cell separation produced CD45RA+ naive and CD45RA-negative memory subsets. In the case of this clone: Its matching antigen is unknown.

Sequencing used memory CD4+ T cells from PBMCs. Subset in this sample: CD45RA-negative fraction. This clonotype was sampled from a young man in good health. Some clones in this sample may be carry-over from other donors' samples. The rearrangement links TRBV29-1 to TRBJ2-1; D is unclear. The CDR3 DNA reads as TGCAGCGTTGAGTATAGGACTGAGCAGTTCTTC. It translates to CSVEYRTEQFF.